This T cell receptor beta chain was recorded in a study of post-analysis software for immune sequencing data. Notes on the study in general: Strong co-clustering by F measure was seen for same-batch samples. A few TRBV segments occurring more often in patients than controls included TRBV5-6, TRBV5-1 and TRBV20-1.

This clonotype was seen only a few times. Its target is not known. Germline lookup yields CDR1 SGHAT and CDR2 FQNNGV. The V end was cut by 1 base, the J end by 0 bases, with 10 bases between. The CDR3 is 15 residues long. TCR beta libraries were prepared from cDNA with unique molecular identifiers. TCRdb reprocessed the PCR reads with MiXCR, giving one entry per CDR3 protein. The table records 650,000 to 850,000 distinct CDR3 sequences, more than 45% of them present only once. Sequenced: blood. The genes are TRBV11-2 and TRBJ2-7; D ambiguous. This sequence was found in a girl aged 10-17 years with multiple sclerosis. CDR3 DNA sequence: TGTGCCAGCAGCTTAGTTTTCAGTTCCTCCTACGAGCAGTACTTC. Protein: CASSLVFSSSYEQYF.